This is a list of T cell receptor beta chains from one sample in a study of shared T cell receptors in the human thymus. TCRdb's copy holds only in-frame clones and misses some; the assay was immunoSEQ multiplex PCR. Seen here are 500,000 to 750,000 clones, approximately 90% observed once, and the top ten hold 0.0095% to 0.013%. The same specimen was also included in a second study, on human thymus T cells.

Sequencing was performed on thymocytes. These receptors were taken from a boy younger than two with a congenital heart defect. CDR3s include the opening cysteine and the closing phenylalanine or tryptophan.

j_call: TRBJ2-7
v_call: TRBV5-1
cdr3_aa: CASSLAGTGEYEQYF

j_call: TRBJ2-5
v_call: TRBV5-1
cdr3_aa: CASSTPTSGFQETQYF

j_call: TRBJ2-3
v_call: TRBV28
cdr3_aa: CASSTDRVPDTQYF

j_call: TRBJ1-1
v_call: TRBV11-2
cdr3_aa: CASSTRTGGAKNSTEAFF

j_call: TRBJ2-1
v_call: TRBV5-4
cdr3_aa: CASSRQGACYNEQFF

j_call: TRBJ2-7
v_call: TRBV9
cdr3_aa: CASSEGSGSPYEQYF

j_call: TRBJ1-2
v_call: TRBV19
cdr3_aa: CASSKGQNYGYTF

j_call: TRBJ2-2
v_call: TRBV19
cdr3_aa: CASSIGTSGSGTGELFF

j_call: TRBJ1-1
v_call: TRBV30
cdr3_aa: CAWRVPHRIEAFF

j_call: TRBJ1-5
v_call: TRBV9
cdr3_aa: CASSVGQDNQPQHF

j_call: TRBJ2-7
v_call: TRBV6-1
cdr3_aa: CASSETSGVPYEQYF

j_call: TRBJ2-7
v_call: TRBV6-4
cdr3_aa: CASRKTPSSYEQYF

j_call: TRBJ2-7
v_call: TRBV29-1
cdr3_aa: CSVDKAGAAPYEQYF

j_call: TRBJ2-7
v_call: TRBV7-2
cdr3_aa: CASTTRAPGTGGKEYEQYF

j_call: TRBJ2-1
v_call: TRBV2
cdr3_aa: CASRGGEQFF

j_call: TRBJ2-7
v_call: TRBV4-2
cdr3_aa: CASSQELLAGASYEQYF

j_call: TRBJ2-5
v_call: TRBV4-2
cdr3_aa: CASSQDGAPLAGVMETQYF

j_call: TRBJ2-3
v_call: TRBV15
cdr3_aa: CATSKELAGGSTDTQYF

j_call: TRBJ2-7
v_call: TRBV5-8
cdr3_aa: CASSSPARITYEQYF

j_call: TRBJ2-7
v_call: TRBV9
cdr3_aa: CASSTQSTGFSLYF

j_call: TRBJ2-3
v_call: TRBV7-3
cdr3_aa: CASSARDGTSTDTQYF

j_call: TRBJ1-3
v_call: TRBV28
cdr3_aa: CASRSVKPRRLESGNTIYF

j_call: TRBJ1-5
v_call: TRBV6-1
cdr3_aa: CASSEGPLGEGQPQHF

j_call: .
v_call: TRBV27
cdr3_aa: CASSRTSGGSYEQYF

j_call: TRBJ1-5
v_call: TRBV6-6
cdr3_aa: CASSQGEGQPQHF

j_call: .
v_call: TRBV4-3
cdr3_aa: CASSQGTSGEEPGEQYF

j_call: TRBJ2-1
v_call: TRBV7-2
cdr3_aa: CASSVLSGADNEQFF

j_call: TRBJ2-3
v_call: TRBV9
cdr3_aa: CASSVFGREGTDTQYF

j_call: TRBJ2-3
v_call: TRBV9
cdr3_aa: CASSGPTSPNTDTQYF

j_call: TRBJ2-1
v_call: TRBV2
cdr3_aa: CASSNGRTGSSYNEQFF

j_call: TRBJ2-5
v_call: TRBV27
cdr3_aa: CASSPLRGSIKETQYF